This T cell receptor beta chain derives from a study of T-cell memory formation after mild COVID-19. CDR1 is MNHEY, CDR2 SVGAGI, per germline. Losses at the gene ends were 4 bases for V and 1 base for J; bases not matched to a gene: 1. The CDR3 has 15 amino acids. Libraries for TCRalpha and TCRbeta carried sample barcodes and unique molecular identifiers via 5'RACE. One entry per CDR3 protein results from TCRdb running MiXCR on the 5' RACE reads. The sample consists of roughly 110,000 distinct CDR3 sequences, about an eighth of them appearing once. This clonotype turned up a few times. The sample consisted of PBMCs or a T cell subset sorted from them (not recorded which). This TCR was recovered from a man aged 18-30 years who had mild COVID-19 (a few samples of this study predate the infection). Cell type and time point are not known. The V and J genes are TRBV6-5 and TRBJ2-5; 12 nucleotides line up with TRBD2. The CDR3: CASSSTSGSQETQYF. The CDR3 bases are TGTGCCAGCAGTTCGACTAGCGGGAGCCAAGAGACCCAGTACTTC.